The text below deals with one T cell receptor beta chain. This clone was counted only a few times. Its antigen is not yet known. Within one base of it there is no much larger clone, and no base qualities were kept. The same CDR3 also results from other DNA sequences found in this sample. The CDR3 regions of human TCRbeta chains were analyzed by immunosequencing. The paper's data handling went like this. TCRs in the repertoires were matched against a reference library of SARS-CoV-2-specific TCRs that had been generated with the MIRA antigen-specificity platform. Breadth was defined as the fraction of unique TCRs that were SARS-CoV-2-associated. Depth was defined as the fraction of total T cells that were SARS-CoV-2-associated. Each spike-specific TCR was assigned to its reactive spike region and to a CD4 or CD8 class using the MIRA data. Log10-transformed breadth and depth values were compared by one-way ANOVA with Sidak's multiple comparisons tests. This is the immuneACCESS table as TCRdb keeps it, with only in-frame sequences that have V and J called. A part of the clones is gone; compared with another copy, unresolved V genes explain less than half, and the rest is unexplained. V, J and clone size are taken as reported in that table, and D and trimming were inferred from the DNA itself. The sample table shows under 200,000 clones, and 92% are seen once. About 4.5% of the sample is in the top ten clones.

The time point label here, explained by the study, means: baseline before first vaccination. Per the publication, the treatment or condition label means: meningococcal conjugate vaccine given as trial control. Vaccinee samples came from UK trials COV001 and COV002, including a single-blind randomized controlled phase 2/3 trial of AZD1222 (ChAdOx1 nCoV-19) in healthy adults. For TCRbeta chain sequencing, PBMC samples were collected from trial participants at day 0 and at day 28 after the second dose. V is shortened by 2 bases, J by 0 bases, and the region joining them spans 7 bases. The CDR3 sequence holds 15 residues, the cysteine and phenylalanine included. Only the CDR3 region is kept as DNA, spanning 45 bases read in frame from base 1. The germline V gene specifies SGHTA as CDR1 and FQGNSA as CDR2. This record comes from a study of T cell responses to AZD1222 COVID-19 vaccine (dated by TCRdb to the early 2020s). Looking at the study overall: A total of just over 230 trial participants underwent TCR sequencing, of whom 200 to 220 received two doses of AZD1222 and around 25 received two doses of the MenACWY control vaccine. Trial participants were enrolled by age into 18-55, 56-69 and 70-plus year subgroups, with around 150, 28 and 57 TCR-sequenced participants respectively.

The research as a whole found: Participants were mostly white British and included more females than males, and it was suggested by the authors that clonal diversity may have been underestimated. Only six AZD1222 recipients were SARS-CoV-2 seropositive at baseline, limiting conclusions about previously exposed vaccinees. No day 14 peak-response samples were available, so repertoires were characterized only after the peak T cell response. The 56-69-year group was small, and its depth increase did not reach significance, likely because of low power. Reportedly, close to half of the unique spike-specific TCRs recognized epitopes lying outside the regions that are mutated in the B.1.351 and B.1.1.7 variants. The vaccine-associated CD4 TCRs covered the entire spike protein, and the dominant responses fell in regions 160-218 and 743-854. After two AZD1222 doses, spike-specific TCR breadth and depth were significantly higher than at day 0 and than in MenACWY recipients.

The sample consisted of peripheral blood, taken on day 0 of MenACWY control vaccination. The V and J genes are TRBV7-2 and TRBJ1-4; the D gene cannot be resolved reliably. This TCR was sampled from an adult in good health. The bases are TGTGCCAGCAGCTTAAGTCGAGCAACTAATGAAAAACTGTTTTTT. It codes for CASSLSRATNEKLFF.